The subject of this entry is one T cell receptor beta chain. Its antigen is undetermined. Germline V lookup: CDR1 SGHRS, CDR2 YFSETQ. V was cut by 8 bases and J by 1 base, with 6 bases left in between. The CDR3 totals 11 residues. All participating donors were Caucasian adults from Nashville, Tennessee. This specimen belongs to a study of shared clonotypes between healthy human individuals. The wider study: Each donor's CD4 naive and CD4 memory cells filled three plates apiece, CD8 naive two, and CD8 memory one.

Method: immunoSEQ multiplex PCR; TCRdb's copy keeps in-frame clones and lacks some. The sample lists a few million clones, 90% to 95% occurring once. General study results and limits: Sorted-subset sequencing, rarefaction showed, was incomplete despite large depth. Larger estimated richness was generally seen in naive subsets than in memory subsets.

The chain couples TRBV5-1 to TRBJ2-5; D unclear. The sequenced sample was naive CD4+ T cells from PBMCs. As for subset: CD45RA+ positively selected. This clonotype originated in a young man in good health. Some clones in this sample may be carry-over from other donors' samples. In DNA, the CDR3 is TGCGCCAGTAGAGTCCAAGAGACCCAGTACTTC. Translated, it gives CASRVQETQYF.